This passage covers 21 T cell receptor beta chains from one sample sequenced in a study of blood T cell repertoires in COVID-19. Assay: immunoSEQ multiplex PCR; the TCRdb copy retains only in-frame clones and omits some. The table shows about 230,000 clones, with about 90% occurring only once. The sample comprised peripheral blood. These TCRs come from a woman aged 18-29 years who had recovered from COVID-19.

The chain recombines TRBV2 with TRBJ2-5; a possible D gene is TRBD2 (5 bases). The CDR3 covers 13 residues. The germline V gene encodes CDR1 SNHLY and CDR2 FYNNEI. The V and J ends lost 4 bases and 4 bases respectively, with 10 bases between them. CDR3 sequence reads: CASSGWRIETQYF. The CDR3 DNA sequence: TGTGCCAGCAGTGGGTGGAGGATAGAGACCCAGTACTTC.

The CDR3: CASSRVNGYTF. In nucleotides, the CDR3 is TGTGCCAGCAGTAGAGTTAATGGCTACACCTTC. The chain has TRBV6-5 and TRBJ1-2; D gene uncertain. Trimming left V 5 bases short and J 6 bases short, with 7 bases between. CDR1 is MNHEY and CDR2 is SVGAGI in the germline V gene. The CDR3 length is 11 residues.

The rearrangement joins TRBV9 to TRBJ2-7; 7 positions match TRBD1. The germline V gene encodes CDR1 SGDLS and CDR2 YYNGEE. The V segment lost 0 bases and the J segment 3 bases; nucleotides outside the gene matches: 6. The CDR3 loop spans 15 amino acids. The CDR3 loop is CASSVGTGSLYEQYF. For the CDR3, the DNA is TGTGCCAGCAGCGTAGGGACAGGCAGTCTCTACGAGCAGTACTTC.

This chain uses TRBV6-5 with TRBJ1-1, with a weak D call TRBD1 (5 bases). Germline lookup yields CDR1 MNHEY and CDR2 SVGAGI. This CDR3 comprises 11 residues. The V end was cut by 4 bases, the J end by 10 bases, with 10 bases between. CDR3 bases: TGTGCCAGCAGTTCAGGGATCGGAGCTTTCTTT. This sequence encodes CASSSGIGAFF.

The chain joins TRBV11-3 to TRBJ1-5, with 10 bases identical to TRBD1. Germline trimming cut 5 bases from V and 4 bases from J; bases unmatched to any gene: 5. Germline-derived CDR1 and CDR2 are SGHNT and YENEEA. This CDR3 contains 15 residues. The CDR3 sequence is CASSIRTGGNQPQHF. The CDR3 DNA reads as TGTGCCAGCAGCATCCGGACAGGGGGGAATCAGCCCCAGCATTTT.

CDR3: CASSLGVAGGPQETQYF. CDR3 in DNA: TGTGCCAGCAGCTTAGGGGTAGCGGGAGGCCCACAAGAGACCCAGTACTTC. The V and J genes are TRBV7-2 and TRBJ2-5, with 10 bases aligning to TRBD2. The CDR3 spans 17 residues. The germline V gene has CDR1 SGHTA and CDR2 FQGNSA. J gave up 2 bases and V 1 base, and 7 bases lay outside the gene matches.

This clone appeared many times. The CDR3 DNA reads as TGTGCCAGCAGTGAGAGGGAGGAGAATGAGCAGTTCTTC. Translating gives CASSEREENEQFF. This chain links TRBV6-4 with TRBJ2-1; D might be TRBD2 (6 bases). Germline CDR1 is MRHNA and CDR2 is SNTAGT. V lost 3 bases, J lost 7 bases, and 10 bases lay in between. The length of the CDR3 is 13 residues.

The V and J genes are TRBV5-1 and TRBJ1-4; D not resolved. Germline V gene sequence: CDR1 SGHRS, CDR2 YFSETQ. The V and J ends lost 0 bases and 7 bases respectively, with 13 bases between them. The CDR3 has 15 amino acids. In DNA form, the CDR3 reads TGCGCCAGCAGCTTGGGGACCCCCGGAGGTGAAAAACTGTTTTTT. It is translated as CASSLGTPGGEKLFF.

The rearrangement links TRBV4-1 to TRBJ1-2; D gene uncertain. Germline V gene data show CDR1 as MGHRA and CDR2 as YSYEKL. The CDR3 is 15 amino acids. V lost 0 bases to trimming and J lost 0 bases, with 8 bases between them. This CDR3 reads CASSQEASTNYGYTF. The CDR3 DNA sequence: TGCGCCAGCAGCCAAGAGGCAAGTACTAACTATGGCTACACCTTC.

The V call is TRBV27, the J call TRBJ1-1; no reliable D call. V lost 6 bases, J lost 1 base, and 9 bases lay in between. The V gene's germline CDR1 is MNHEY and CDR2 SMNVEV (reference sequence). The CDR3 length is 13 residues. CDR3 loop: CASSWAWNTEAFF. The CDR3 region has the DNA TGTGCCAGCAGCTGGGCTTGGAACACTGAAGCTTTCTTT.

The J gene is TRBJ2-6, the V gene TRBV4-2, with D uncertain. Germline V gene sequence: CDR1 LGHNA, CDR2 YNFKEQ. The V gene lost 0 bases and the J gene lost 0 bases, with 6 bases spanning the gap. The CDR3 has 16 amino acids. For the CDR3, the DNA is TGTGCCAGCAGCCAAGATCAGTTCTCTGGGGCCAACGTCCTGACTTTC. It is translated as CASSQDQFSGANVLTF.

J is TRBJ2-5 and V is TRBV5-4; D remains ambiguous. CDR1 and CDR2 from the germline V gene are SGHNT and YYREEE (reference sequence). Trimming took off 2 bases at V and 3 bases at J, with 11 bases between the two ends. This CDR3 contains 14 residues. CDR3 sequence reads: CASSFRTVEETQYF. The CDR3 nucleotides are TGTGCCAGCAGCTTCCGTACAGTCGAAGAGACCCAGTACTTC.

The sample holds a few counts of this clone. In DNA, the CDR3 is TGTGCCAGCAGCTTGGGACTTTTCTACGAGCAGTACTTC. Amino acids: CASSLGLFYEQYF. The chain recombines TRBV7-2 with TRBJ2-7; maybe TRBD2 (6 bases). Germline values: CDR1 SGHTA, CDR2 FQGNSA. The V end was cut by 3 bases, the J end by 3 bases, with 9 bases between. This CDR3 is built from 13 residues.

This chain links TRBV9 with TRBJ2-7; D is perhaps TRBD2 (6 bases). This CDR3 comprises 14 residues. Trimming removed 0 bases from V and 1 base from J, with 8 bases in between. The germline CDR1 and CDR2 sequences are SGDLS and YYNGEE. In nucleotides, the CDR3 is TGTGCCAGCAGCGTAGCTAGCGCGTCCTACGAGCAGTACTTC. Protein: CASSVASASYEQYF.

The J gene is TRBJ2-5, the V gene TRBV18, with unresolved D. CDR3 length equals 17 residues. Germline V CDR1 and CDR2: KGHSH, LQKENI. V lost 5 bases to trimming and J lost 5 bases, with 24 bases between them. The CDR3 region is CASSAASASLGRETQYF. The CDR3, as DNA: TGTGCCAGCTCAGCAGCCTCGGCCTCCCTTGGGCGCGAGACCCAGTACTTC.

This clone was counted a single time. J is TRBJ1-5 and V is TRBV21-1; the table's TRBD1 call for D was not verified on the DNA. TRBV21-1 represents a pseudogene. This CDR3 is 15 amino acids long. The CDR3 DNA sequence: TGTGCCAGCAGCATCTCCCGAGGGGGTAGTCAGCCCCAGCATTTT. Translated, it gives CASSISRGGSQPQHF.

This chain uses TRBV9 with TRBJ2-1; the D gene is possibly TRBD1 (6 bases). V was shortened by 4 bases and J by 2 bases, with 16 bases between the two germline ends. CDR3 length: 16 amino acids. Germline CDR1 is SGDLS and CDR2 is YYNGEE. CDR3 in amino acids: CASSPQDSKTYNEQFF. In nucleotides, the CDR3 is TGTGCCAGCAGCCCACAGGACAGTAAGACCTACAATGAGCAGTTCTTC.

The genes are TRBV11-1 and TRBJ2-7, with 10 bases lining up with TRBD2. This CDR3 is 15 amino acids long. V shed 2 bases and J 1 base; nucleotides not matched to a gene: 2. Germline CDR1 is SGHAT and CDR2 is FQDESV (reference sequence). The CDR3 reads CASSLWGLASYEQYF. The CDR3 DNA follows: TGTGCCAGCAGCTTATGGGGACTAGCGTCCTACGAGCAGTACTTC.

This clone has a single count. The chain joins TRBV4-2 to TRBJ2-1; 8 bases line up with TRBD2. Germline V lookup: CDR1 LGHNA, CDR2 YNFKEQ. CDR3 length: 15 amino acids. The V and J ends lost 2 bases and 5 bases, in that order; junction bases with no gene match: 5. As DNA, the CDR3 is TGTGCCAGCAGCCAATTATTAGCGGGACACAATGAGCAGTTCTTC. Amino acid sequence: CASSQLLAGHNEQFF.

V usage is TRBV29-1 and J usage is TRBJ2-2, with 10 bases aligning to TRBD2. J gave up 6 bases and V 5 bases, and 6 bases lay outside the gene matches. The CDR3 spans 14 residues. The V gene's germline CDR1 is SQVTM and CDR2 ANQGSEA. The CDR3 sequence: CSVSSLAGAGELFF. The CDR3 DNA reads as TGCAGCGTTTCCTCGCTAGCGGGAGCCGGGGAGCTGTTTTTT.

The rearrangement uses TRBV7-8 and TRBJ1-5; no firm D call. Trimming pared 3 bases from V and 2 bases from J, leaving 11 bases between. This CDR3 spans 15 amino acids. Germline CDR1 reads SGHVS; CDR2 reads FQNEAQ. The CDR3 sequence: CASSFEGRGNQPQHF. The CDR3 nucleotides read TGTGCCAGCAGCTTTGAGGGAAGGGGCAATCAGCCCCAGCATTTT.